This T cell receptor beta chain stems from a study of blood T cell repertoires in COVID-19. V was trimmed by 0 bases and J by 2 bases, leaving 8 bases between them. The CDR3 loop spans 14 amino acids. Germline CDR1 SGHRS, CDR2 YFSETQ. In the authors' methods: Amplifying reference gene primers gave estimates of nucleated cell counts. Sequencing used immunoSEQ multiplex PCR; TCRdb keeps in-frame clones, though not all of them. V and J calls and clone size come straight from that table; D and trimming were deduced from the DNA. The top ten hold around 5.2% of the sample, which has about 95,000 clones, around nine tenths seen once.

This TCR was recovered from a man between 60 and 70 years old with COVID-19, enrolled during active disease. The V and J genes are TRBV5-1 and TRBJ1-1, with a tentative D call TRBD1 (5 bases). Source material: peripheral blood. In DNA, the CDR3 is TGCGCCAGCAGCTTGGAGGGGCAAAACACTGAAGCTTTCTTT. As protein: CASSLEGQNTEAFF. Filled out from reference TRBV5-1 and TRBJ1-1, the complete variable domain reads KAGVTQTPRYLIKTRGQQVTLSCSPISGHRSVSWYQQTPGQGLQFLFEYFSETQRNKGNFPGRFSGRQFSNSRSEMNVSTLELGDSALYLCASSLEGQNTEAFFGQGTRLTVV.